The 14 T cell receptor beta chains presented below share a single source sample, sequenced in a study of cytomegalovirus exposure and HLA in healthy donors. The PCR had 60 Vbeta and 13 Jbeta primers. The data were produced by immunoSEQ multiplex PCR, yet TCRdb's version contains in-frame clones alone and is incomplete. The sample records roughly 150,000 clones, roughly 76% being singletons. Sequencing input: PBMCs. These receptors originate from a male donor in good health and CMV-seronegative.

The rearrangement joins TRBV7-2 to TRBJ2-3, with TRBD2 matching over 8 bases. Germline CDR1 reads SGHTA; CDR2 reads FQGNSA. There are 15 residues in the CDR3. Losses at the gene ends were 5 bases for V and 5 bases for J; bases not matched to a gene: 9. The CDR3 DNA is TGTGCCAGCAGCCCCTTAAATGCGGGAGGAGATACGCAGTATTTT. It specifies CASSPLNAGGDTQYF.

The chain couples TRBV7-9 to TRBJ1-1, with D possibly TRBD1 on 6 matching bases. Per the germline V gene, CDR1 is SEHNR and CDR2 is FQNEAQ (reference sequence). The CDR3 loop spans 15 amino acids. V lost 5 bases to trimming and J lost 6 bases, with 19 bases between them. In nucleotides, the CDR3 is TGTGCCAGCAGCCTTCGGGACAACACGGCCTCTGAAGCTTTCTTT. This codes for CASSLRDNTASEAFF.

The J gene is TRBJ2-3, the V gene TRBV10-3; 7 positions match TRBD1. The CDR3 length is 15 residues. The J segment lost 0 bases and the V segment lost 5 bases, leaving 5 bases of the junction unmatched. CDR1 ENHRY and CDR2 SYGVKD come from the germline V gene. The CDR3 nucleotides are TGTGCCATCAGTTCGGACAGGACTAGCACAGATACGCAGTATTTT. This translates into CAISSDRTSTDTQYF.

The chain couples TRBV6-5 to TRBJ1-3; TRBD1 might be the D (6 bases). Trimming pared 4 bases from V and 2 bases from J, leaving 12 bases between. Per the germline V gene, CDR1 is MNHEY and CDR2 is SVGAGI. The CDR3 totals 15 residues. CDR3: CASSSDRNAGNTIYF. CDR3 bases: TGTGCCAGCAGTTCGGACAGAAATGCTGGAAACACCATATATTTT.

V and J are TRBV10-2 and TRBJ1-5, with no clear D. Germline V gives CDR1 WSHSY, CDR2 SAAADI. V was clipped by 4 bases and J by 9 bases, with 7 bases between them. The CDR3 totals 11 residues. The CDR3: CASSGEGPQHF. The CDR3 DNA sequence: TGCGCCAGCAGTGGGGAGGGGCCCCAGCATTTT.

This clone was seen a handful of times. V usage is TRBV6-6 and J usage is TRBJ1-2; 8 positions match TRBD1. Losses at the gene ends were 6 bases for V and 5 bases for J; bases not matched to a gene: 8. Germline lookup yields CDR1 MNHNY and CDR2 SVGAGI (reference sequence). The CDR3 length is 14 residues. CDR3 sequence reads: CASSSGTGPYGYTF. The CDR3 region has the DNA TGTGCCAGCAGCTCCGGGACAGGTCCTTATGGCTACACCTTC.

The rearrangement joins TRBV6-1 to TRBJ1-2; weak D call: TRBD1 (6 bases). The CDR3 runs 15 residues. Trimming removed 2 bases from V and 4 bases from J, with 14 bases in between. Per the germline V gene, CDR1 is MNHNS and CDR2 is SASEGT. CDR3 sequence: CASSESPQGGYGYTF. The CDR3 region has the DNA TGTGCCAGCAGTGAAAGCCCACAAGGGGGCTATGGCTACACCTTC.

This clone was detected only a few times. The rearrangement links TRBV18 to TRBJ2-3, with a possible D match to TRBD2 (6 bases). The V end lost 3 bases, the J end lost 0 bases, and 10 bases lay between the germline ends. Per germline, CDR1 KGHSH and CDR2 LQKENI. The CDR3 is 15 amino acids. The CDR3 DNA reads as TGTGCCAGCTCACCTCGGGGGTGGAGCACAGATACGCAGTATTTT. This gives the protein CASSPRGWSTDTQYF.

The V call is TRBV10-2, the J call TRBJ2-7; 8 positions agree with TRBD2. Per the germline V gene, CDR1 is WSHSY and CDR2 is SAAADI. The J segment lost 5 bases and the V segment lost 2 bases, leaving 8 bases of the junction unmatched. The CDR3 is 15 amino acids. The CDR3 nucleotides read TGCGCCAGCAGTGAGCGGGGGGGCACACTCCACGAGCAGTACTTC. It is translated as CASSERGGTLHEQYF.

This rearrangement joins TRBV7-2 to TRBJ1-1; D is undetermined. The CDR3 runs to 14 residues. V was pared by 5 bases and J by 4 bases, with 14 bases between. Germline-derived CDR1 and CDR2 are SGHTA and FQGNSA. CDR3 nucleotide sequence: TGTGCCAGCAGCCTCCGGGTTTCGGGCACTGAAGCTTTCTTT. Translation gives CASSLRVSGTEAFF.

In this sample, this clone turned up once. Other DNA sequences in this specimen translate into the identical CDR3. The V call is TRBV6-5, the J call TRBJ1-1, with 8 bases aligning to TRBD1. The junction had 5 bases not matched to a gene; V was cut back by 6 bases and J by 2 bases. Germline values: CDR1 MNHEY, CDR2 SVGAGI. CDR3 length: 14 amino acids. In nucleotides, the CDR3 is TGTGCCAGCAGCCGACAGGGGACCAACACTGAAGCTTTCTTT. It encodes CASSRQGTNTEAFF.

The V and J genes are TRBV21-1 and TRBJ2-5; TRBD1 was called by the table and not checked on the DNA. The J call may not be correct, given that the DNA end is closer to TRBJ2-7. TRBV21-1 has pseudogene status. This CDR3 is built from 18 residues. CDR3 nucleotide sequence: TGTGCCAGCAGCAAAAATAGGCCTCGGGACATCGGCTCCTACGAGCAGTACTTC. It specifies CASSKNRPRDIGSYEQYF.

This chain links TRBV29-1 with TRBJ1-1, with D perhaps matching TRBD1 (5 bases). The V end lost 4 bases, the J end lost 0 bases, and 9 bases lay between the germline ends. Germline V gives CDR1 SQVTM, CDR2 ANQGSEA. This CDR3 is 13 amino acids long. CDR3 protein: CSVGGRLNTEAFF. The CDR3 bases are TGCAGCGTTGGGGGCAGATTGAACACTGAAGCTTTCTTT.

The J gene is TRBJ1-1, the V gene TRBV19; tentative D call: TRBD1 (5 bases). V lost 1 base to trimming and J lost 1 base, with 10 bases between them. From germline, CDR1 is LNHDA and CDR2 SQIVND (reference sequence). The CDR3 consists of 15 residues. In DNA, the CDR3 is TGTGCCAGTAGTATAGTTGGAGACAGGAACACTGAAGCTTTCTTT. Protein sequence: CASSIVGDRNTEAFF.